The T cell receptor beta chain under discussion was sequenced for a study of cytomegalovirus exposure and HLA in healthy donors. The primer mix had 60 Vbeta and 13 Jbeta primers. Sequenced by immunoSEQ multiplex PCR; TCRdb stores in-frame clones only, minus some. Of about 150,000 clones detected, nearly 80% appear once; the ten largest clones hold about 1.7%. From germline, CDR1 is SGDLS and CDR2 YYNGEE. The trim removed 3 bases at V and 1 base at J, leaving 9 bases unmatched. There are 17 residues in the CDR3. The TCR was taken from a woman in her twenties or thirties in good health and CMV-seronegative. This chain joins TRBV9 and TRBJ2-7; 11 nucleotides line up with TRBD2. Sequencing was carried out using PBMCs. This CDR3 reads CASSAQPSGGPSYEQYF. Written as DNA, the CDR3 is TGTGCCAGCAGCGCCCAACCTAGCGGGGGGCCATCCTACGAGCAGTACTTC. The full variable domain, its missing parts supplied by reference TRBV9 and TRBJ2-7, is DSGVTQTPKHLITATGQRVTLRCSPRSGDLSVYWYQQSLDQGLQFLIQYYNGEERAKGNILERFSAQQFPDLHSELNLSSLELGDSALYFCASSAQPSGGPSYEQYFGPGTRLTVT.